Listed here are 24 T cell receptor beta chains from one sample, sequenced in a study of blood T cells in healthy people across ages (dated by TCRdb to between 2014 and 2016). The library relied on 5' RACE. The sequencing machine was an Illumina HiSeq 2500. The second PCR ran for roughly 7 to 11 cycles and used a J-beta primer mix along with a sample-barcoded 5' primer. TCRdb itself trimmed the public reads at Q25 with fastp, ran MiXCR and retained productive beta chains. Identical CDR3 protein sequences are pooled into one entry, listed with their most common genes and DNA. For this sample there are about 670,000 distinct CDR3 sequences; about 51% appear just once. The ten largest make up approximately 15% of the sample. The sample taken for sequencing was blood. The receptor set was obtained from a woman aged 80 or over in good health.

The J gene is TRBJ1-1, the V gene TRBV7-8; D is ambiguous. Trimming shortened V by 5 bases and J by 4 bases, and 17 bases separated the two germline ends. Germline CDR1 SGHVS, CDR2 FQNEAQ. This CDR3 is 15 amino acids long. CDR3 sequence (DNA): TGTGCCAGCAGCGCAACAGACAATCGGGGCACTGAAGCTTTCTTT. This encodes CASSATDNRGTEAFF.

The V call is TRBV12-3 or TRBV12-4, the J call TRBJ2-3; D is ambiguous. V lost 8 bases to trimming and J lost 6 bases, with 21 bases between them. The CDR3 spans 15 residues. DNA for the CDR3: TGTGCCAGCGGCCCAGGTAGGGTGCTCGGGGATACGCAGTATTTT. Translation gives CASGPGRVLGDTQYF.

This clonotype was detected many times. In DNA, the CDR3 is TGCGCCAGCAGCCCAGGGACATCAAAAGAGACCCAGTACTTC. The encoded protein is CASSPGTSKETQYF. This chain connects TRBV5-1 to TRBJ2-5; TRBD1 might be the D (6 bases). The CDR3 is 14 amino acids. Germline V gene data show CDR1 as SGHRS and CDR2 as YFSETQ. V gave up 4 bases and J gave up 3 bases, with 13 bases separating them.

This clonotype was recorded many times. This sequence joins TRBV20-1 and TRBJ2-1; 9 bases align to TRBD2. The V and J ends lost 5 bases and 3 bases, in that order; junction bases with no gene match: 8. Germline V lookup: CDR1 DFQATT, CDR2 SNEGSKA (reference sequence). CDR3 length: 15 amino acids. The chain's CDR3 is CSAAPGTSRYNEQFF. CDR3 bases: TGCAGTGCTGCGCCCGGGACTAGCCGCTACAATGAGCAGTTCTTC.

A few counts support this clonotype. J is TRBJ2-7 and V is TRBV27; perhaps TRBD2 as D (6 bases). V was pared by 3 bases and J by 4 bases, with 22 bases between. CDR1 MNHEY and CDR2 SMNVEV come from the germline V gene (reference sequence). This CDR3 region has 17 residues. The chain's CDR3 is CASSFSPPRRAGYEQYF. The CDR3 bases are TGTGCCAGCAGTTTCTCCCCCCCCCGCAGGGCGGGGTACGAGCAGTACTTC.

In this sample, this clonotype turned up many times. The V call is TRBV9, the J call TRBJ1-2; 7 nucleotides line up with TRBD1. With 0 bases clipped from V and 1 base from J, the junction kept 6 bases outside the gene matches. Germline V CDR1 and CDR2: SGDLS, YYNGEE. CDR3 size: 16 residues. In nucleotides, the CDR3 is TGTGCCAGCAGCGTAGGAAGGGGGCGCAATAACTATGGCTACACCTTC. Translation: CASSVGRGRNNYGYTF.

With regard to this clonotype: A read error may be the cause here, since a much bigger clone is one base away. This chain uses TRBV4-2 with TRBJ2-7, with TRBD2 matching 7 bases. Germline CDR1 is LGHNA and CDR2 is YNFKEQ. The CDR3 is 16 amino acids. J gave up 2 bases and V 0 bases, and 7 bases lay outside the gene matches. The CDR3: CASSQDLGGSTYEQYF. The CDR3, as DNA: TGTGCCAGCAGCCAAGATCTTGGCGGGAGTACCTACGAGCAGTACTTC.

This clonotype was recorded at least ten times. The CDR3 reads CSARRTGNQPQHF. CDR3 nucleotide sequence: TGCAGTGCCCGTAGAACGGGTAATCAGCCCCAGCATTTT. This sequence joins TRBV20-1 and TRBJ1-5; D ambiguous. Trimming took 6 bases from V and 4 from J, leaving 13 bases between them. CDR3 size: 13 residues. The V gene's germline CDR1 is DFQATT and CDR2 SNEGSKA (reference sequence).

The rearrangement joins TRBV6-5 to TRBJ2-3; D possibly corresponds to TRBD1 (6 bases). The CDR3 length is 15 residues. Germline CDR1 reads MNHEY; CDR2 reads SVGAGI. V was cut by 1 base and J by 4 bases, with 12 bases left in between. This chain's CDR3 is CASSYLAGVADTQYF. The CDR3 DNA is TGTGCCAGCAGTTACTTAGCAGGGGTTGCAGATACGCAGTATTTT.

This clonotype has ten or more counts. The chain recombines TRBV30 with TRBJ2-7, with 13 bases identical to TRBD2. There are 15 residues in the CDR3. Germline CDR1 reads GTSNPN; CDR2 reads SVGIG (reference sequence). Losses at the gene ends were 8 bases for V and 2 bases for J; bases not matched to a gene: 9. CDR3 coding DNA: TGTGCCCAAACCCCGGGACTAGCGGGGCCCTACGAGCAGTACTTC. Protein product: CAQTPGLAGPYEQYF.

This clonotype was recorded many times. V is TRBV20-1 and J is TRBJ2-3; maybe TRBD2 (7 bases). Trimming stripped 3 bases from V and 0 bases from J, with 13 bases between. The V gene's germline CDR1 is DFQATT and CDR2 SNEGSKA (reference sequence). This CDR3 is 15 amino acids long. Here the CDR3 reads CSARGGGGSTDTQYF. The CDR3 region has the DNA TGCAGTGCTAGGGGAGGGGGGGGTAGCACAGATACGCAGTATTTT.

This chain connects TRBV13 to TRBJ2-7; TRBD2 might be the D (6 bases). The CDR3 consists of 16 residues. The germline gives CDR1 PRHDT, CDR2 FYEKMQ (reference sequence). V was shortened by 6 bases and J by 2 bases, with 20 bases between the two germline ends. CDR3 in DNA: TGTGCCAGCAGTTTCTTCGGGGGTCCCGTCCCCTACGAGCAGTACTTC. Translated, it gives CASSFFGGPVPYEQYF.

The chain recombines TRBV7-6 with TRBJ2-5, with 10 bases lining up with TRBD2. Looked up from germline, CDR1 is SGHVS and CDR2 is FNYEAQ. After removal of 4 bases from V and 11 bases from J, the junction contained 13 bases not matched to a gene. The CDR3 covers 15 residues. The CDR3 reads CASSYTSGNYNEQYF. CDR3 coding DNA: TGTGCCAGCAGCTACACTAGCGGGAATTACAATGAGCAGTACTTC.

V gene TRBV27 combines with J gene TRBJ1-4; D remains ambiguous. This CDR3 region has 11 residues. Trimming left V 3 bases short and J 9 bases short, with 5 bases between. From germline, CDR1 is MNHEY and CDR2 SMNVEV (reference sequence). The CDR3 sequence is CASSFGKKLFF. CDR3 in DNA: TGTGCCAGCAGTTTCGGGAAAAAACTGTTTTTT. The full variable domain, in which reference TRBV27 and TRBJ1-4 provide the parts outside the CDR3, is EAQVTQNPRYLITVTGKKLTVTCSQNMNHEYMSWYRQDPGLGLRQIYYSMNVEVTDKGDVPEGYKVSRKEKRNFPLILESPSPNQTSLYFCASSFGKKLFFGSGTQLSVL.

The gene calls are TRBV27 and TRBJ2-2; D is perhaps TRBD1 (6 bases). V was pared by 5 bases and J by 7 bases, with 14 bases between. This CDR3 has 14 residues. Per the germline V gene, CDR1 is MNHEY and CDR2 is SMNVEV (reference sequence). The CDR3 sequence is CASSLQGSGGELFF. CDR3 nucleotides: TGTGCCAGCAGTCTACAGGGCTCCGGCGGGGAGCTGTTTTTT.

Regarding this clonotype: Since a much larger clone is just one base distant, this may be a read error. The chain employs TRBV12-3 or TRBV12-4 and TRBJ1-5; D may be TRBD1 (5 bases). The CDR3 is 14 amino acids. V lost 7 bases and J 3 bases, leaving 13 bases between the germline ends. CDR3 residues: CASTQDSDNQPQHF. DNA for the CDR3: TGTGCCAGCACCCAAGACAGTGACAATCAGCCCCAGCATTTT.

The chain is built from TRBV6-6 and TRBJ2-2; TRBD2 agrees at 8 bases. The CDR3 has 16 residues. V gave up 6 bases and J gave up 5 bases; unmatched junction bases: 11. The germline CDR1 and CDR2 sequences are MNHNY and SVGAGI (reference sequence). CDR3 amino acids: CASSPVGGGPTGELFF. The CDR3 DNA reads TGTGCCAGCAGCCCCGTCGGGGGGGGTCCAACCGGGGAGCTGTTTTTT.

Regarding this clonotype: A clone one base away is much larger, so this may be a read error. The chain couples TRBV19 to TRBJ1-6; TRBD1 matches 7 bases. The CDR3 length is 15 residues. Germline CDR1 LNHDA, CDR2 SQIVND (reference sequence). The V gene end was trimmed by 6 bases and the J gene end by 10 bases; junction bases not matched to a gene: 12. The CDR3 bases are TGTGCCAGTAGGATCGAAGACAGGGAAAAGTCACCCCTCCACTTT. Protein product: CASRIEDREKSPLHF.

This clonotype was found many times. This sequence joins TRBV29-1 and TRBJ2-6; TRBD1 or TRBD2 may be the D gene (5 bases each). CDR1 SQVTM and CDR2 ANQGSEA come from the germline V gene. The CDR3 covers 13 residues. V lost 6 bases and J lost 1, with 7 bases in between. The CDR3 sequence: CSVRGSGANVLTF. The CDR3 bases are TGCAGCGTGAGGGGTTCTGGGGCCAACGTCCTGACTTTC.

The V call is TRBV29-1, the J call TRBJ2-1, with 7 bases matching TRBD1. This CDR3 spans 12 amino acids. V dropped 7 bases and J dropped 8; count of bases not matched to a gene: 8. CDR1 SQVTM and CDR2 ANQGSEA come from the germline V gene. The CDR3 spells CSATQGIYEQFF. DNA for the CDR3: TGCAGCGCAACACAGGGGATCTATGAGCAGTTCTTC.

This chain links TRBV6-5 with TRBJ2-5; tentative D call: TRBD2 (6 bases). From germline, CDR1 is MNHEY and CDR2 SVGAGI. V lost 11 bases and J lost 11, with 21 bases in between. The CDR3 sequence is 12 residues long. CDR3 region: CAASRGSHEQYF. The CDR3 DNA sequence: TGTGCCGCCAGCCGGGGGTCGCATGAGCAGTACTTC.

At least ten counts were recorded for this clonotype. DNA of the CDR3: TGTGCCAGCAGTAATCCACAAACCTACGAGCAGTACTTC. Translating it yields CASSNPQTYEQYF. This chain links TRBV7-3 with TRBJ2-7; D gene unclear. The CDR3 consists of 13 residues. Germline loops: CDR1 SGHTA, CDR2 FQGTGA. Trimming cost V 6 bases and J 2 bases, with 11 bases left between them.

This clonotype was found once. V usage is TRBV9 and J usage is TRBJ2-1, with D tentatively TRBD1 or TRBD2 (5 bases each). V was cut by 4 bases and J by 4 bases, with 18 bases left in between. The CDR3 has 16 amino acids. The germline CDR1 and CDR2 sequences are SGDLS and YYNGEE. DNA for the CDR3: TGTGCCAGCAGCCCCAGAGGGGCAGCTAGGTACAATGAGCAGTTCTTC. Encoded protein: CASSPRGAARYNEQFF.

The chain recombines TRBV24-1 with TRBJ2-5, with 7 bases identical to TRBD2. Germline CDR1 is KGHDR and CDR2 is SFDVKD. V shed 3 bases and J 6 bases; nucleotides not matched to a gene: 9. CDR3 length: 15 amino acids. The CDR3 nucleotides are TGTGCCACCAGTGATGATTGGAGCGGGAAAAAGACCCAGTACTTC. It is translated as CATSDDWSGKKTQYF.